The clone carrying this TCR beta chain was counted many times. What it binds is not known. This entry comes from a study of T cells after posttransplantation cyclophosphamide. Study outcomes and limitations: After PTCy, TRB diversity resembled that of CNI/methotrexate controls. TRB overlap between skin or GI tissue T cells and blood was limited. Donor CD8+ memory clones often dominated recipient blood repertoires at later times.

The CDR3 extends over 15 amino acids. Trimming removed 1 base from V and 0 bases from J, with 6 bases in between. Germline loops: CDR1 SGHVS, CDR2 FQNEAQ. This related bone marrow graft donor gave peripheral blood on the day of marrow donation. This table comes from immunoSEQ multiplex PCR, and its TCRdb copy is limited to in-frame clones, with some not included. Listed for the sample are 37,000 or so clones, none seen a single time. The sequencing input was PBMCs. The chain is built from TRBV7-8 and TRBJ1-4; D is uncertain. This sequence was found in a man in his thirties or forties in good health and a related stem cell transplant donor. The CDR3 coding sequence is TGTGCCAGCAGCTTAGAGGGTGCAACTAATGAAAAACTGTTTTTT. It is translated as CASSLEGATNEKLFF. Using reference TRBV7-8 and TRBJ1-4 for the parts outside the CDR3, the full variable domain is GAGVSQSPRYKVAKRGQDVALRCDPISGHVSLFWYQQALGQGPEFLTYFQNEAQLDKSGLPSDRFFAERPEGSVSTLKIQRTQQEDSAVYLCASSLEGATNEKLFFGSGTQLSVL.